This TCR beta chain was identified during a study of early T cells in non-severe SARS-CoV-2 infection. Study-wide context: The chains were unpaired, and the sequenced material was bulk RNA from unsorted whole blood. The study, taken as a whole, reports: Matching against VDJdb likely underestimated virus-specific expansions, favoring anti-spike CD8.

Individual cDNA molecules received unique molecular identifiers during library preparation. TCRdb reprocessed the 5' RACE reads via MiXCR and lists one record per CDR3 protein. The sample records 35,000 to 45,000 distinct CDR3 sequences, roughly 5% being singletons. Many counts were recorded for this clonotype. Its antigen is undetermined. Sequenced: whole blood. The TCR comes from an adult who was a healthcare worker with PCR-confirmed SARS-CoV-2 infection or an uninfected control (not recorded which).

The CDR3 here is CASRSRQVSYNEQFF. The CDR3 coding sequence is TGTGCCAGCAGGTCCCGACAGGTCTCCTACAATGAGCAGTTCTTC. The chain carries TRBV5-4 and TRBJ2-1; possible D gene TRBD1, 6 bases. The CDR3 length is 15 residues. V lost 5 bases to trimming and J lost 0 bases, with 12 bases between them. CDR1 is SGHNT, CDR2 YYREEE, per germline (reference sequence).